These 20 T cell receptor beta chains were sequenced from one sample in a study of control samples from healthy donors and cancer patients. Measured with immunoSEQ multiplex PCR; TCRdb has only the in-frame clones, and not every one. Counted here are under 300,000 clones, about four fifths occurring once; the ten biggest clones make up 13%. What was sequenced was PBMCs. Receptor source: a woman aged 55-70 years with lung cancer.

This chain connects TRBV6-6 to TRBJ1-3; D not resolved. Looked up from germline, CDR1 is MNHNY and CDR2 is SVGAGI (reference sequence). The CDR3 sequence is 14 residues long. V lost 2 bases, J lost 1 base, and 6 bases lay in between. The DNA of the CDR3 is TGTGCCAGCAGTTACCTGGGATCTGGAAACACCATATATTTT. It is translated as CASSYLGSGNTIYF.

The chain is built from TRBV5-5 and TRBJ2-2, with D perhaps TRBD1 or TRBD2 (5 bases each). The germline CDR1 and CDR2 sequences are SGHKS and YYEKEE (reference sequence). This CDR3 is built from 15 residues. V lost 4 bases and J 0 bases, leaving 10 bases between the germline ends. CDR3: CASSRDVANTGELFF. In nucleotides, the CDR3 is TGTGCCAGCAGCCGGGACGTTGCGAACACCGGGGAGCTGTTTTTT. Drawing the rest from reference TRBV5-5 and TRBJ2-2, the complete variable domain is DAGVTQSPTHLIKTRGQQVTLRCSPISGHKSVSWYQQVLGQGPQFIFQYYEKEERGRGNFPDRFSARQFPNYSSELNVNALLLGDSALYLCASSRDVANTGELFFGEGSRLTVL.

This CDR3 reads CSVKTGSARTEAFF. CDR3 DNA sequence: TGCAGCGTCAAGACAGGGTCGGCGCGCACTGAAGCTTTCTTT. The chain links TRBV29-1 to TRBJ1-1; 7 bases map to TRBD1. This CDR3 region has 14 residues. V lost 6 bases and J lost 4; bases outside the gene matches: 11. Germline lookup yields CDR1 SQVTM and CDR2 ANQGSEA.

This chain connects TRBV5-1 to TRBJ2-5; D not certain. The germline V gene has CDR1 SGHRS and CDR2 YFSETQ. The germline V and J ends were trimmed by 0 bases and 1 base, with 7 bases remaining between them. The CDR3 is 14 residues long. DNA of the CDR3: TGCGCCAGCAGCTTGGAGCAATTCCAAGAGACCCAGTACTTC. This translates into CASSLEQFQETQYF.

V is TRBV5-4 and J is TRBJ1-3; 11 positions agree with TRBD1. Germline-derived CDR1 and CDR2 are SGHNT and YYREEE (reference sequence). V lost 4 bases to trimming and J lost 3 bases; unmatched junction nucleotides: 6. The length of the CDR3 is 16 residues. This CDR3 is CASSHGQGAGGNTIYF. The CDR3 bases are TGTGCCAGCAGCCACGGACAGGGGGCTGGTGGAAACACCATATATTTT.

The chain employs TRBV3-1 (or the pseudogene TRBV3-2) and TRBJ2-1, with 9 bases identical to TRBD1. V trimming: 4 bases; J trimming: 0 bases; junction bases outside the gene matches: 13. Germline CDR1 and CDR2: LGHDT and YNNKEL (reference sequence). There are 19 residues in the CDR3. Written as DNA, the CDR3 is TGTGCCAGCAGCCGATCCCCCGGGACAGGGCTTCGCTCCTACAATGAGCAGTTCTTC. Translated, it gives CASSRSPGTGLRSYNEQFF.

This chain links TRBV5-1 with TRBJ2-7; 8 nucleotides match TRBD2. With V trimmed by 2 bases and J by 3 bases, 7 bases remained unmatched. Germline V gives CDR1 SGHRS, CDR2 YFSETQ. The CDR3 extends over 15 amino acids. The CDR3 DNA is TGCGCCAGCAGCTTCTCCGGGGGGGAAAACTACGAGCAGTACTTC. Protein product: CASSFSGGENYEQYF.

The rearrangement uses TRBV5-4 and TRBJ1-6; a weak D match, TRBD1 (6 bases). Trimming stripped 0 bases from V and 9 bases from J, with 13 bases between. The length of the CDR3 is 15 residues. Germline-derived CDR1 and CDR2 are SGHNT and YYREEE (reference sequence). The CDR3 DNA reads TGTGCCAGCAGCTTGGGTACAGGGAGTAGTTCACCCCTCCACTTT. Its protein is CASSLGTGSSSPLHF.

This sequence joins TRBV5-1 and TRBJ2-5; 16 positions match TRBD2. The CDR3 has 17 amino acids. With V trimmed by 4 bases and J by 3 bases, 6 bases remained unmatched. Germline assignment: CDR1 SGHRS and CDR2 YFSETQ. This CDR3 reads CASSPGLAGGSEETQYF. CDR3 coding DNA: TGCGCCAGCAGCCCGGGACTAGCGGGGGGGTCGGAAGAGACCCAGTACTTC.

The chain recombines TRBV6-5 with TRBJ1-2, with a weak D call TRBD1 (6 bases). CDR3 size: 16 residues. Germline V lookup: CDR1 MNHEY, CDR2 SVGAGI. The ends were cut back, 3 bases at V and 3 bases at J, with 17 bases in the middle. The CDR3 region is CASSYGGNRVYYGYTF. The CDR3 bases are TGTGCCAGCAGTTATGGGGGGAACAGGGTTTACTATGGCTACACCTTC.

This chain uses TRBV12-3 or TRBV12-4 with TRBJ2-5; the D call may be TRBD1 or TRBD2 (5 bases each). V dropped 3 bases and J dropped 5 bases, with 10 bases sitting between them. The CDR3 runs to 13 residues. The CDR3 nucleotides read TGTGCCAGCAGTTTTTCGGGGCTGGAGACCCAGTACTTC. It translates to CASSFSGLETQYF.

This chain uses TRBV2 with TRBJ1-5; D gene unclear. The CDR3 consists of 14 residues. Germline V gene lookup returns CDR1 SNHLY and CDR2 FYNNEI. Deletions cut 4 bases from V and 6 bases from J, with 13 bases between. CDR3 loop: CASSVNGPGQPQHF. The CDR3 DNA reads as TGTGCCAGCAGTGTAAACGGGCCGGGTCAGCCCCAGCATTTT.

The chain combines TRBV28 with TRBJ1-4; weak D call: TRBD1 (5 bases). Trimming shortened V by 3 bases and J by 0 bases, and 14 bases separated the two germline ends. Germline CDR1 is MDHEN and CDR2 is SYDVKM. This CDR3 region has 17 residues. CDR3 protein: CASSFHTGPTTNEKLFF. The CDR3 region has the DNA TGTGCCAGCAGTTTTCACACGGGGCCGACAACTAATGAAAAACTGTTTTTT.

V gene TRBV5-1 combines with J gene TRBJ1-5; maybe TRBD1 (6 bases). The CDR3 is made up of 16 amino acids. V gave up 0 bases and J gave up 5 bases, with 15 bases separating them. Germline V CDR1 and CDR2: SGHRS, YFSETQ. CDR3 nucleotide sequence: TGCGCCAGCAGCTTGGGGAACGGGGGGCCCGATCAGCCCCAGCATTTT. Protein product: CASSLGNGGPDQPQHF.

This rearrangement joins TRBV6-5 to TRBJ1-2, with a possible D match to TRBD1 (6 bases). The CDR3 has 14 residues. The ends were cut back, 6 bases at V and 4 bases at J, with 15 bases in the middle. The germline V gene has CDR1 MNHEY and CDR2 SVGAGI. The CDR3 here is CASSPLRGGYGYTF. CDR3 coding DNA: TGTGCCAGCAGCCCCCTCAGGGGAGGCTATGGCTACACCTTC.

The V gene is TRBV2, the J gene TRBJ1-1, with D unresolved. Looked up from germline, CDR1 is SNHLY and CDR2 is FYNNEI. This CDR3 is built from 13 residues. The V end lost 7 bases, the J end lost 0 bases, and 9 bases lay between the germline ends. This CDR3 is CASTAEMNTEAFF. The CDR3 region has the DNA TGTGCCAGCACGGCAGAAATGAACACTGAAGCTTTCTTT.

Here the CDR3 DNA reads TGTGCCATCAGTGAGTCCTACACTTACTCCTACGAGCAGTACTTC. Encoded protein: CAISESYTYSYEQYF. The rearrangement links TRBV10-3 to TRBJ2-7; D not certain. Trimming stripped 0 bases from V and 0 bases from J, with 9 bases between. Germline V CDR1 and CDR2: ENHRY, SYGVKD. The CDR3 spans 15 residues.

The rearrangement links TRBV10-1 to TRBJ1-2; D remains ambiguous. There are 13 residues in the CDR3. Trimming stripped 2 bases from V and 7 bases from J, with 11 bases between. The germline gives CDR1 WNHNN, CDR2 SYGVQD (reference sequence). This CDR3 is CASSEMRGSGYTF. In DNA form, the CDR3 reads TGCGCCAGCAGTGAGATGCGGGGATCTGGCTACACCTTC.

The chain has TRBV30 and TRBJ1-4; no clear D gene. The CDR3 runs to 13 residues. Germline V CDR1 and CDR2: GTSNPN, SVGIG (reference sequence). The V end lost 1 base, the J end lost 6 bases, and 9 bases lay between the germline ends. The CDR3 region is CAWSEGSYEKLFF. The CDR3 nucleotides read TGTGCCTGGAGTGAGGGTTCCTATGAAAAACTGTTTTTT.

This clone has only a few counts. The J gene is TRBJ2-4, the V gene TRBV5-1; D may be TRBD1 (6 bases). V dropped 4 bases and J dropped 1 base, with 9 bases sitting between them. The CDR3 covers 14 residues. The V gene's germline CDR1 is SGHRS and CDR2 YFSETQ. CDR3: CASSPGVAKNIQYF. The CDR3 coding sequence is TGCGCCAGCAGCCCAGGGGTCGCCAAAAACATTCAGTACTTC.